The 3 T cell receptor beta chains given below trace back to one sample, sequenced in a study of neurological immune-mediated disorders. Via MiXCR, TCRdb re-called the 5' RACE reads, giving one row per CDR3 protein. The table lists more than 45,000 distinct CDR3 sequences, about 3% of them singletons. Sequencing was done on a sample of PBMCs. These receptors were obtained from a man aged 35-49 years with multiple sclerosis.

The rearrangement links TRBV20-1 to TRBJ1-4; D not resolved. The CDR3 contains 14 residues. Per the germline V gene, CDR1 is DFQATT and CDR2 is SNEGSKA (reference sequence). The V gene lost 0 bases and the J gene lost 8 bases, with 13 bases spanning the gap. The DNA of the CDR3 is TGCAGTGCTAGAGAGCCCGGCCGGTGGGAAAAACTGTTTTTT. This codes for CSAREPGRWEKLFF.

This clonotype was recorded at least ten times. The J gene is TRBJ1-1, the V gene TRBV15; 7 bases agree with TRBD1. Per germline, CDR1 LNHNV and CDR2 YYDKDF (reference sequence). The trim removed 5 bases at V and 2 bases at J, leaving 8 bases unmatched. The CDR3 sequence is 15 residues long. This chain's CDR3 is CATSASGTENTEAFF. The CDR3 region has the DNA TGTGCCACCAGCGCATCGGGGACAGAAAACACTGAAGCTTTCTTT.

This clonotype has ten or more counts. The CDR3 sequence is CASSLRAGGQYEQYF. CDR3 sequence (DNA): TGTGCCAGCAGCTTAAGGGCGGGGGGACAGTACGAGCAGTACTTC. J is TRBJ2-7 and V is TRBV7-3; D may be TRBD2 (8 bases). This CDR3 comprises 15 residues. Trimming left V 1 base short and J 4 bases short, with 14 bases between. The germline V gene has CDR1 SGHTA and CDR2 FQGTGA.